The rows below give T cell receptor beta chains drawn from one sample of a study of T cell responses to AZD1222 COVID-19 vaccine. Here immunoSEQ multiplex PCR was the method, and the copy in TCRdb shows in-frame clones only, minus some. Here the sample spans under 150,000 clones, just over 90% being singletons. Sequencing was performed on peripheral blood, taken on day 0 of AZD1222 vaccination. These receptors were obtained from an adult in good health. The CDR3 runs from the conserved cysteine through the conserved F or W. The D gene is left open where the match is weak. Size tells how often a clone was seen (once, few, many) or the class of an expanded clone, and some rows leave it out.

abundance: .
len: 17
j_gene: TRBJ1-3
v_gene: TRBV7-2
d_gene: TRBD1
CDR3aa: CASSLGGTGGSGNTIYF
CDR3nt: TGTGCCAGCAGCTTGGGGGGGACAGGGGGAAGTGGAAACACCATATATTTT

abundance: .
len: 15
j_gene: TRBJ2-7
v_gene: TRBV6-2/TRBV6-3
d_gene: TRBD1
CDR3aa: CASSPRDRGFYEQYF
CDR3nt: TGTGCCAGCAGTCCCCGGGACAGGGGTTTCTACGAGCAGTACTTC

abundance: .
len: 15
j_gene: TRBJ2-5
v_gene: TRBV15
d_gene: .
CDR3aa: CATSGNPRVQETQYF
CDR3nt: TGTGCCACCAGCGGCAACCCCCGGGTTCAAGAGACCCAGTACTTC

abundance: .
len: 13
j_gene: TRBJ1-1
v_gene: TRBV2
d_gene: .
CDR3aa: CASNTEMNTEAFF
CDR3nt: TGTGCCAGCAATACAGAGATGAACACTGAAGCTTTCTTT

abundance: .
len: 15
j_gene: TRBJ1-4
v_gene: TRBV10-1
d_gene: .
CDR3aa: CASSAKAGERLKLFF
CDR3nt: TGCGCCAGCAGTGCTAAGGCAGGGGAGCGATTGAAGCTGTTTTTT

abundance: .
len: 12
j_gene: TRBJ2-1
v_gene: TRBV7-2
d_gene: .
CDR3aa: CASSLTNNEQFF
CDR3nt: TGTGCCAGCAGCTTAACCAACAATGAGCAGTTCTTC

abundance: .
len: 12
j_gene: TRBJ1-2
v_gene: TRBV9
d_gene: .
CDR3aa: CASSVVGRQRNF
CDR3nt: TGTGCCAGCAGCGTAGTAGGGAGACAGCGAAACTTC

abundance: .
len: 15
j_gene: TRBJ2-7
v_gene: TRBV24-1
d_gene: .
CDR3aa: CATSDSSGTGYEQYF
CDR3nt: TGTGCCACCAGTGATTCCTCCGGGACGGGATACGAGCAGTACTTC

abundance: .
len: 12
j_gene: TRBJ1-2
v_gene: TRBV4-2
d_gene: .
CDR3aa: CASSQESAGYTF
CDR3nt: TGTGCCAGCAGCCAAGAAAGTGCTGGCTACACCTTC

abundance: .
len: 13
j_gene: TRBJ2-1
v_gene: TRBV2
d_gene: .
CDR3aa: CASMWLGGNEQFF
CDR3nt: TGTGCCAGCATGTGGCTAGGAGGGAATGAGCAGTTCTTC

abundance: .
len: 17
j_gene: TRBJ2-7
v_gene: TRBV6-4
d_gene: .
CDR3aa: CASSDSNHKRVSYEQYF
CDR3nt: TGTGCCAGCAGTGACTCAAATCATAAGAGGGTCTCCTACGAGCAGTACTTC

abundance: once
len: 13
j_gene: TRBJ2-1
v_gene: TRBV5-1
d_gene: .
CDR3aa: CASSLGPNNEQFF
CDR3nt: TGCGCCAGCAGCTTGGGACCCAACAATGAGCAGTTCTTC

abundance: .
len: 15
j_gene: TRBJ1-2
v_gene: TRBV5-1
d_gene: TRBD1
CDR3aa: CASAWQGAQDYSYTF
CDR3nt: TGCGCCAGCGCATGGCAGGGGGCGCAGGACTATAGCTACACCTTC

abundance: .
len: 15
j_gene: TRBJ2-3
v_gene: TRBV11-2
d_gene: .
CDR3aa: CASSLVIGGGDTQYF
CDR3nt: TGTGCCAGCAGCTTAGTGATTGGGGGTGGGGATACGCAGTATTTT

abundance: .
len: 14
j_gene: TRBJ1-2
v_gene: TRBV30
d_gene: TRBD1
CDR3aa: CACGLGDRAYGYTF
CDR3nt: TGTGCCTGCGGCCTAGGGGACAGGGCCTATGGCTACACCTTC

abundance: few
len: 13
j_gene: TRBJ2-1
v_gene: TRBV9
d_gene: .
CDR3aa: CASSPPTGDEQFF
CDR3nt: TGTGCCAGCAGCCCTCCGACAGGCGATGAGCAGTTCTTC

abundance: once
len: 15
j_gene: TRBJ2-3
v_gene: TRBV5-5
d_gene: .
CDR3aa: CASSLGDLTTDTQYF
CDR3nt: TGTGCCAGCAGCTTAGGGGACCTGACCACAGATACGCAGTATTTT

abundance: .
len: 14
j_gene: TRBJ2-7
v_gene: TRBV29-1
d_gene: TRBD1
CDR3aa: CSVDRTGSSYEQYF
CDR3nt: TGCAGCGTTGACCGGACAGGGAGCTCCTACGAGCAGTACTTC

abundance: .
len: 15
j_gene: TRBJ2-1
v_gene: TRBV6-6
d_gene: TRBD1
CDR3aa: CASSPGQGDYNEQFF
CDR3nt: TGTGCCAGCAGTCCCGGACAGGGGGATTACAATGAGCAGTTCTTC

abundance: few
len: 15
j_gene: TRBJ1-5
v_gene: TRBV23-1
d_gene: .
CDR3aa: CASSQFHKVVQPQHF
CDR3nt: TGCGCCAGCAGTCAGTTTCATAAAGTAGTTCAGCCCCAGCATTTT

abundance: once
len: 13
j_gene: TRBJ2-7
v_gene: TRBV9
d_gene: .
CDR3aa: CASSGGGDHEQYF
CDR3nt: TGTGCCAGCAGCGGTGGCGGGGACCACGAGCAGTACTTC

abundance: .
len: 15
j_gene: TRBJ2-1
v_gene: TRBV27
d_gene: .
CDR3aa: CASSSKGNTYNEQFF
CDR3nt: TGTGCCAGCAGTTCGAAAGGAAACACCTACAATGAGCAGTTCTTC

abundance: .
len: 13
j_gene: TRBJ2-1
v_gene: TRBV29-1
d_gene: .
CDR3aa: CSVEHRNYNEQFF
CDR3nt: TGCAGCGTTGAGCACAGGAACTACAATGAGCAGTTCTTC

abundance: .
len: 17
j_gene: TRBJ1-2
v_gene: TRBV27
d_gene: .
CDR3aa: CASSFIVGTSTNYGYTF
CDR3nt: TGTGCCAGCAGTTTCATAGTGGGGACATCCACTAACTATGGCTACACCTTC

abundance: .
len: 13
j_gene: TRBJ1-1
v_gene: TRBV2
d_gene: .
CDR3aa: CASRVGALNEAFF
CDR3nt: TGTGCCAGCAGAGTGGGGGCTCTTAATGAAGCTTTCTTT

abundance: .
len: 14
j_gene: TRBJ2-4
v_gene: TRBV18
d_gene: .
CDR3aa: CASSPVVAKNIQYF
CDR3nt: TGTGCCAGCTCACCGGTAGTAGCCAAAAACATTCAGTACTTC

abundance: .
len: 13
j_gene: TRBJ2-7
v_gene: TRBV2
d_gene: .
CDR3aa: CASSGAEAGEQYF
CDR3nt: TGTGCCAGCAGTGGAGCGGAGGCGGGAGAGCAGTACTTC

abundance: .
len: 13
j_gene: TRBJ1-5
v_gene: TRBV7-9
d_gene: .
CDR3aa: CASSLQESQPQHF
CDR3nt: TGTGCCAGCAGCTTACAGGAAAGTCAGCCCCAGCATTTT

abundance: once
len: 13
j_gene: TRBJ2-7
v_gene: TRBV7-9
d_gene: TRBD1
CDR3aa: CASSLRDSLEQYF
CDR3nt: TGTGCCAGCAGCTTAAGGGACAGCCTCGAGCAGTACTTC

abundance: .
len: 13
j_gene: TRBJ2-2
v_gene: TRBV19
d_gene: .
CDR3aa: CASSPRNTGELFF
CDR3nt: TGTGCCAGTAGTCCTCGGAACACCGGGGAGCTGTTTTTT

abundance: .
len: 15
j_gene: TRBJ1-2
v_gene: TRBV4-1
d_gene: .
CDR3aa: CASSQVGSSNYGYTF
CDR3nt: TGCGCCAGCAGCCAAGTAGGGTCTTCTAACTATGGCTACACCTTC

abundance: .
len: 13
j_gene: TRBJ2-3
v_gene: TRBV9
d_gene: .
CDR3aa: CASSLDRTDTQYF
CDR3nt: TGTGCCAGCAGCCTCGACCGCACAGATACGCAGTATTTT

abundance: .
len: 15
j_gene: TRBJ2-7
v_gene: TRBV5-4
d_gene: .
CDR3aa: CASSAERVGSYEQYF
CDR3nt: TGTGCCAGCAGCGCGGAAAGAGTCGGGTCCTACGAGCAGTACTTC

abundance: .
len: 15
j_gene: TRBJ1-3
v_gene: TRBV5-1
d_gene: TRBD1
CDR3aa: CASSQGQGTGNTIYF
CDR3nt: TGCGCCAGCAGCCAAGGACAGGGGACTGGAAACACCATATATTTT

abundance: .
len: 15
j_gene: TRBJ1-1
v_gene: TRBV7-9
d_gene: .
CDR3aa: CASSSIGASGTEAFF
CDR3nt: TGTGCCAGCAGCTCCATTGGGGCTTCGGGGACTGAAGCTTTCTTT

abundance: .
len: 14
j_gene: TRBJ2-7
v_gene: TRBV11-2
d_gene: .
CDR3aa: CASSLERGSYEQYF
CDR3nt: TGTGCCAGCAGCTTAGAGCGGGGATCCTACGAGCAGTACTTC

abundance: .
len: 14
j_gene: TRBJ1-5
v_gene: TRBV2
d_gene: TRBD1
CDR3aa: CASSGQGGNQPQHF
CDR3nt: TGTGCCAGCAGTGGACAGGGAGGTAATCAGCCCCAGCATTTT